This is a list of T cell receptor beta chains from one sample in a study of tumor-infiltrating lymphocytes in localized non-small cell lung cancer. Measured with immunoSEQ multiplex PCR; TCRdb has only the in-frame clones, and not every one. The sample has tens of thousands of clones; approximately 64% are singletons. Sequencing was done on a sample of lung tumor tissue. The receptors derive from a human donor with non-small cell lung cancer. Each CDR3 is given with its conserved first and last residue. D genes are given only for firm matches. Size values are once, few and many counts, or a class for expanded clones, and some rows have none.

v_gene	d_gene	abundance	j_gene	CDR3aa	CDR3nt
TRBV6-5	-	-	TRBJ1-5	CASSYGGGNQPQHF	TGTGCCAGCAGTTACGGGGGCGGCAATCAGCCCCAGCATTTT
TRBV12-5	-	medium-sized	TRBJ1-1	CASGLQGNTEAFF	TGTGCTAGTGGTTTACAGGGGAACACTGAAGCTTTCTTT
TRBV5-1	TRBD2	-	TRBJ2-1	CASTPGGGTDEQFF	TGCGCCAGCACCCCGGGGGGGGGCACGGATGAGCAGTTCTTC
TRBV19	TRBD1	-	TRBJ1-4	CASRNSAGGFNEKLFF	TGTGCCAGTAGGAATTCAGCAGGGGGATTTAATGAAAAACTGTTTTTT
TRBV7-2	-	-	TRBJ2-1	CASSLGTYNEQFF	TGTGCCAGCAGCTTGGGTACCTACAATGAGCAGTTCTTC
TRBV6-6	-	-	TRBJ2-7	CASSLRGEQYF	TGTGCCAGCAGCCTTCGGGGGGAGCAGTACTTC
TRBV27	-	few	TRBJ2-5	CASSLSLGGRGTQYF	TGTGCCAGCAGTTTATCGTTGGGCGGAAGGGGGACCCAGTACTTC
TRBV18	-	-	TRBJ1-1	CASSPPGLEEAFF	TGTGCCAGCTCACCACCGGGACTGGAAGAAGCTTTCTTT
TRBV19	-	once	TRBJ1-5	CASNFRESNQPQHF	TGTGCCAGTAACTTCCGGGAGAGTAATCAGCCCCAGCATTTT
TRBV18	-	once	TRBJ2-3	CASSPMGADTQYF	TGTGCCAGCTCACCGATGGGGGCAGATACGCAGTATTTT
TRBV19	TRBD1	-	TRBJ1-2	CASSIGTGRGYTF	TGTGCCAGTAGTATAGGGACAGGGCGAGGCTACACCTTC
TRBV5-1	TRBD1	-	TRBJ2-5	CASSLQGRGETQYF	TGCGCCAGCAGCTTACAGGGGAGAGGGGAGACCCAGTACTTC
TRBV7-2	-	-	TRBJ2-1	CASRGYNEQFF	TGTGCCAGCAGGGGCTACAATGAGCAGTTCTTC
TRBV2	TRBD1	-	TRBJ1-5	CASGDRDRIGQPQHF	TGTGCCAGCGGGGACCGGGACAGGATCGGACAGCCCCAGCATTTT
TRBV6-1	-	-	TRBJ1-6	CASSVKLDSPLHF	TGTGCCAGCAGCGTTAAGTTGGATTCACCCCTCCACTTT
TRBV12-5	-	-	TRBJ2-5	CASGLGVPETQYF	TGTGCTAGTGGTTTAGGGGTCCCAGAGACCCAGTACTTC
TRBV30	-	-	TRBJ1-2	CAWSREGAVWYGYTF	TGTGCCTGGAGTAGGGAAGGGGCGGTTTGGTATGGCTACACCTTC
TRBV5-1	-	-	TRBJ1-2	CASSLEVGQGKGYTF	TGCGCCAGCAGCTTGGAGGTCGGGCAGGGTAAAGGCTACACCTTC
TRBV4-1	TRBD1	-	TRBJ1-1	CASSQDWEQGVLMNTEAFF	TGCGCCAGCAGCCAAGATTGGGAACAGGGGGTATTAATGAACACTGAAGCTTTCTTT
TRBV7-6	-	-	TRBJ1-1	CASSLVGGNTEAFF	TGTGCCAGCAGCTTAGTAGGGGGGAACACTGAAGCTTTCTTT
TRBV7-3	-	few	TRBJ1-5	CASSLVDHQPQHF	TGTGCCAGCAGCTTAGTGGACCATCAGCCCCAGCATTTT
TRBV11-2	-	-	TRBJ2-7	CASSQVGDEQYF	TGTGCCAGCAGCCAGGTGGGAGACGAGCAGTACTTC
TRBV18	-	-	TRBJ2-2	CASSPVGAGELFF	TGTGCCAGCTCACCGGTCGGCGCCGGGGAGCTGTTTTTT
TRBV9	TRBD2	-	TRBJ2-7	CASSVEDSGGSSYEQYF	TGTGCCAGCAGCGTAGAGGATAGCGGGGGCAGCTCCTACGAGCAGTACTTC
TRBV29-1	-	-	TRBJ1-2	CSVEQPGVGGYTF	TGCAGCGTTGAACAACCGGGTGTCGGTGGCTACACCTTC
TRBV6-1	-	-	TRBJ1-1	CASQGRQRAFF	TGTGCCAGTCAGGGGCGTCAAAGGGCTTTCTTT
TRBV29-1	-	-	TRBJ1-2	CSVEKGAGYGYTF	TGCAGCGTTGAAAAAGGGGCGGGCTATGGCTACACCTTC
TRBV5-1	-	few	TRBJ1-1	CASSLRARQAEAFF	TGCGCCAGCAGCTTGAGGGCCAGACAGGCTGAAGCTTTCTTT
TRBV6-6	-	large	TRBJ2-1	CASSYPSEYSYNEQFF	TGTGCCAGCAGTTACCCGAGCGAGTACTCCTACAATGAGCAGTTCTTC
TRBV11-2	TRBD1	-	TRBJ1-5	CASSGQGNQPQHF	TGTGCCAGCAGCGGACAGGGCAATCAGCCCCAGCATTTT
TRBV5-1	TRBD2	-	TRBJ2-7	CASSLGTSGTGEQYF	TGCGCCAGCAGCTTAGGGACTAGCGGGACGGGGGAGCAGTACTTC
TRBV6-1	-	-	TRBJ2-1	CASSEEWGRGSQFF	TGTGCCAGCAGTGAAGAGTGGGGGCGCGGGTCGCAGTTCTTC
TRBV27	-	-	TRBJ2-7	CASSFLDTHYEQYF	TGTGCCAGCAGTTTCTTGGACACCCACTACGAGCAGTACTTC
TRBV5-1	-	-	TRBJ2-7	CASSLGSSYEQYF	TGCGCCAGCAGCTTGGGCTCCTCCTACGAGCAGTACTTC
TRBV5-4	-	once	TRBJ2-1	CASSFGGSKNEQFF	TGTGCCAGCAGCTTTGGGGGGAGTAAAAATGAGCAGTTCTTC
TRBV7-8	-	-	TRBJ1-3	CASSLTGSPRSGNTIYF	TGTGCCAGCAGCTTAACAGGGTCCCCTCGCTCTGGAAACACCATATATTTT
TRBV4-1	-	-	TRBJ2-7	CASSQGAFEQTYEQYF	TGCGCCAGCAGCCAGGGGGCGTTCGAGCAGACCTACGAGCAGTACTTC
TRBV11-2	TRBD1	-	TRBJ2-7	CASSLGAYGQGAFHEQYF	TGTGCCAGCAGCTTAGGGGCTTACGGACAGGGAGCCTTTCATGAGCAGTACTTC
TRBV10-3	-	once	TRBJ2-7	CAISEEPEYEQYF	TGTGCCATCAGTGAGGAACCAGAATACGAGCAGTACTTC
TRBV6-5	TRBD1	-	TRBJ1-1	CASAGQGITEAFF	TGTGCCAGCGCCGGACAGGGGATCACTGAAGCTTTCTTT
TRBV27	-	-	TRBJ1-2	CASTAYGQTANYGYTF	TGTGCCAGCACCGCGTACGGACAGACAGCTAACTATGGCTACACCTTC